A selection of T cell receptor beta chains follows, all from one sample in a study of cytomegalovirus exposure and HLA in healthy donors. Assay: immunoSEQ multiplex PCR; the TCRdb copy retains only in-frame clones and omits some. Of more than 120,000 clones listed, approximately 83% were seen once; the top ten hold over 2.5%. The sequencing input was PBMCs. These receptors were collected from a male donor in good health and CMV-seronegative. CDR3s include the opening cysteine and the closing phenylalanine or tryptophan. Fields, in order: V gene, D gene, clone size, J gene, CDR3 protein, CDR3 DNA. The D gene is left open where the match is weak. Clone sizes are given selectively: once, few, many, or a class where the clone is expanded.

v_call: TRBV5-1
d_call: TRBD2
clone_size: NA
j_call: TRBJ2-1
cdr3_aa: CASSPEPSGYNEQFF
cdr3_nt: TGCGCCAGCAGCCCGGAGCCTAGCGGATACAATGAGCAGTTCTTC

v_call: TRBV7-2
d_call: NA
clone_size: NA
j_call: TRBJ2-1
cdr3_aa: CASSPKRGLGNEQFF
cdr3_nt: TGTGCCAGCAGCCCCAAACGCGGCCTGGGCAATGAGCAGTTCTTC

v_call: TRBV5-3
d_call: TRBD2
clone_size: NA
j_call: TRBJ2-7
cdr3_aa: CARSPPGGRDLGYEQYF
cdr3_nt: TGTGCCAGAAGCCCCCCCGGGGGGAGAGATCTTGGGTACGAGCAGTACTTC

v_call: TRBV20-1
d_call: NA
clone_size: NA
j_call: TRBJ2-1
cdr3_aa: CSYRHGNEQFF
cdr3_nt: TGCAGTTACCGACACGGCAATGAGCAGTTCTTC

v_call: TRBV6-6
d_call: NA
clone_size: NA
j_call: TRBJ1-4
cdr3_aa: CASSYGAGEKLFF
cdr3_nt: TGTGCCAGCAGTTACGGGGCAGGGGAAAAACTGTTTTTT

v_call: TRBV10-3
d_call: NA
clone_size: NA
j_call: TRBJ1-3
cdr3_aa: CAVFGGSGNTIYF
cdr3_nt: TGTGCCGTCTTCGGGGGGTCTGGAAACACCATATATTTT

v_call: TRBV9
d_call: NA
clone_size: once
j_call: TRBJ1-1
cdr3_aa: CASSAGAITGSTAEAFF
cdr3_nt: TGTGCCAGCAGCGCCGGAGCCATTACAGGGTCTACGGCTGAAGCTTTCTTT

v_call: TRBV6-1
d_call: NA
clone_size: NA
j_call: TRBJ1-5
cdr3_aa: CATLYYSNQPQHF
cdr3_nt: TGTGCCACCCTGTACTATAGCAATCAGCCCCAGCATTTT

v_call: TRBV27
d_call: NA
clone_size: few
j_call: TRBJ1-5
cdr3_aa: CASRPGRGDQPQHF
cdr3_nt: TGTGCCAGCAGGCCGGGCAGGGGAGATCAGCCCCAGCATTTT

v_call: TRBV7-9
d_call: TRBD2
clone_size: NA
j_call: TRBJ2-5
cdr3_aa: CASSIAGVGETQYF
cdr3_nt: TGTGCCAGCTCCATAGCGGGAGTAGGAGAGACCCAGTACTTC

v_call: TRBV7-9
d_call: NA
clone_size: NA
j_call: TRBJ1-2
cdr3_aa: CSSSSTSLVFTF
cdr3_nt: TGTTCCAGCAGCTCTACGTCCCTAGTATTCACCTTC

v_call: TRBV5-1
d_call: TRBD1
clone_size: few
j_call: TRBJ2-7
cdr3_aa: CASSLQGNYEQYF
cdr3_nt: TGCGCCAGCAGCCTACAGGGGAACTACGAGCAGTACTTC

v_call: TRBV25-1
d_call: TRBD1
clone_size: NA
j_call: TRBJ2-5
cdr3_aa: CASYGTGFQETQYF
cdr3_nt: TGTGCCAGCTATGGGACAGGGTTTCAAGAGACCCAGTACTTC

v_call: TRBV4-3
d_call: NA
clone_size: NA
j_call: TRBJ2-1
cdr3_aa: CASSHGTADNEQFF
cdr3_nt: TGCGCCAGCAGCCATGGGACTGCCGACAATGAGCAGTTCTTC

v_call: TRBV29-1
d_call: NA
clone_size: NA
j_call: TRBJ2-3
cdr3_aa: CSVAGGSRTDTQYF
cdr3_nt: TGCAGCGTTGCCGGAGGGAGTCGCACAGATACGCAGTATTTT

v_call: TRBV29-1
d_call: TRBD2
clone_size: NA
j_call: TRBJ2-7
cdr3_aa: CSVEGTSGSEVYEQYF
cdr3_nt: TGCAGCGTTGAAGGGACTAGCGGGAGTGAAGTCTACGAGCAGTACTTC

v_call: TRBV7-8
d_call: NA
clone_size: NA
j_call: TRBJ2-7
cdr3_aa: CASSLAGGTYEQYF
cdr3_nt: TGTGCCAGCAGCTTAGCTGGGGGGACCTACGAGCAGTACTTC

v_call: TRBV6-5
d_call: NA
clone_size: few
j_call: TRBJ2-7
cdr3_aa: CASRQGGNEQYF
cdr3_nt: TGTGCCAGCAGGCAGGGGGGCAACGAGCAGTACTTC

v_call: TRBV7-2
d_call: NA
clone_size: NA
j_call: TRBJ1-3
cdr3_aa: CASSSTGSTGNTIYF
cdr3_nt: TGTGCCAGCAGCTCGACAGGTTCTACGGGAAACACCATATATTTT

v_call: TRBV5-1
d_call: NA
clone_size: NA
j_call: TRBJ2-1
cdr3_aa: CASSLGTTSYNEQFF
cdr3_nt: TGCGCCAGCAGCTTGGGGACAACCTCCTACAATGAGCAGTTCTTC

v_call: TRBV4-3
d_call: TRBD1
clone_size: few
j_call: TRBJ2-1
cdr3_aa: CASSQDAGGAHNEQFF
cdr3_nt: TGCGCCAGCAGCCAAGATGCAGGGGGCGCCCATAATGAGCAGTTCTTC

v_call: TRBV7-2
d_call: NA
clone_size: few
j_call: TRBJ2-7
cdr3_aa: CASSLLWRASSYEQYF
cdr3_nt: TGTGCCAGCAGCTTACTTTGGCGGGCAAGCTCCTACGAGCAGTACTTC

v_call: TRBV29-1
d_call: TRBD1
clone_size: NA
j_call: TRBJ1-1
cdr3_aa: CSVEAKLQGRAFF
cdr3_nt: TGCAGCGTTGAAGCAAAGCTACAGGGGAGAGCTTTCTTT

v_call: TRBV7-9
d_call: NA
clone_size: NA
j_call: TRBJ2-7
cdr3_aa: CASSPPQGYEQYF
cdr3_nt: TGTGCCAGCAGCCCCCCCCAGGGGTACGAGCAGTACTTC

v_call: TRBV6-4
d_call: TRBD2
clone_size: NA
j_call: TRBJ2-1
cdr3_aa: CASSDSTPGGINEQFF
cdr3_nt: TGTGCCAGCAGTGACTCTACTCCGGGAGGTATCAATGAGCAGTTCTTC

v_call: TRBV5-1
d_call: NA
clone_size: NA
j_call: TRBJ1-3
cdr3_aa: CATRPESSGNTIYF
cdr3_nt: TGCGCCACCAGACCCGAGAGCTCTGGAAACACCATATATTTT

v_call: TRBV12-5
d_call: NA
clone_size: NA
j_call: TRBJ2-3
cdr3_aa: CASGLDRTRGGTDTQYF
cdr3_nt: TGTGCTAGTGGTTTGGATCGGACTCGCGGAGGCACAGATACGCAGTATTTT

v_call: TRBV6-1
d_call: NA
clone_size: few
j_call: TRBJ2-1
cdr3_aa: CASSERVPAGLNEQFF
cdr3_nt: TGTGCCAGCAGTGAAAGGGTTCCGGCAGGACTGAATGAGCAGTTCTTC

v_call: TRBV25-1
d_call: TRBD1
clone_size: NA
j_call: TRBJ1-1
cdr3_aa: CATQTGAGTEAFF
cdr3_nt: TGTGCCACCCAGACAGGGGCAGGAACTGAAGCTTTCTTT

v_call: TRBV27
d_call: NA
clone_size: NA
j_call: TRBJ2-7
cdr3_aa: CASSLQESSYEQYF
cdr3_nt: TGTGCCAGCAGTTTGCAGGAAAGCTCCTACGAGCAGTACTTC

v_call: TRBV11-2
d_call: TRBD1
clone_size: few
j_call: TRBJ2-1
cdr3_aa: CASTRDRGRNEQFF
cdr3_nt: TGTGCCAGCACCCGGGACAGGGGACGCAATGAGCAGTTCTTC

v_call: TRBV2
d_call: NA
clone_size: NA
j_call: TRBJ2-3
cdr3_aa: CASSEGDNTDTQYF
cdr3_nt: TGTGCCAGCAGTGAAGGGGACAACACAGATACGCAGTATTTT

v_call: TRBV7-9
d_call: NA
clone_size: NA
j_call: TRBJ1-1
cdr3_aa: CASSWGDTEAFF
cdr3_nt: TGTGCCAGCAGCTGGGGGGACACTGAAGCTTTCTTT

v_call: TRBV7-2
d_call: TRBD1
clone_size: NA
j_call: TRBJ2-1
cdr3_aa: CASSLGAAGGMIGEQFF
cdr3_nt: TGTGCCAGCAGCTTGGGGGCGGCAGGGGGCATGATAGGTGAGCAGTTCTTC

v_call: TRBV6-6
d_call: TRBD2
clone_size: NA
j_call: TRBJ2-5
cdr3_aa: CASSLAGVRETQYF
cdr3_nt: TGTGCCAGCAGTCTAGCGGGAGTTCGGGAGACCCAGTACTTC

v_call: TRBV6-6
d_call: NA
clone_size: NA
j_call: TRBJ1-5
cdr3_aa: CASSRRGELQPQHF
cdr3_nt: TGTGCCAGCTCGCGCCGTGGGGAGTTGCAGCCCCAGCATTTT

v_call: TRBV13
d_call: NA
clone_size: NA
j_call: TRBJ1-2
cdr3_aa: CASSLGFYVTSDGYTF
cdr3_nt: TGTGCCAGCAGCTTAGGCTTTTATGTTACGTCGGATGGCTACACCTTC

v_call: TRBV6-6
d_call: TRBD1
clone_size: NA
j_call: TRBJ1-1
cdr3_aa: CASSPQGAVYTEAFF
cdr3_nt: TGTGCCAGCAGTCCTCAGGGGGCCGTCTACACTGAAGCTTTCTTT

v_call: TRBV30
d_call: NA
clone_size: NA
j_call: TRBJ2-5
cdr3_aa: CAWNRRMGGQETQYF
cdr3_nt: TGTGCCTGGAATCGGCGGATGGGGGGCCAAGAGACCCAGTACTTC

v_call: TRBV27
d_call: TRBD2
clone_size: NA
j_call: TRBJ2-5
cdr3_aa: CASSLGLAGGPFEQYF
cdr3_nt: TGTGCCAGCAGTTTGGGTCTAGCGGGAGGGCCGTTTGAGCAGTACTTC

v_call: TRBV6-1
d_call: TRBD2
clone_size: NA
j_call: TRBJ2-3
cdr3_aa: CASSSLAGGPDTQYF
cdr3_nt: TGTGCCAGCAGTTCCCTAGCGGGAGGGCCAGATACGCAGTATTTT

v_call: TRBV5-1
d_call: TRBD1
clone_size: few
j_call: TRBJ1-1
cdr3_aa: CASSLGLQGAYTEAFF
cdr3_nt: TGCGCCAGCAGCTTGGGACTGCAGGGGGCCTACACTGAAGCTTTCTTT

v_call: TRBV28
d_call: NA
clone_size: NA
j_call: TRBJ1-5
cdr3_aa: CASSSRLWYSNQPQHF
cdr3_nt: TGTGCCAGCAGTTCGAGGTTATGGTATAGCAATCAGCCCCAGCATTTT

v_call: TRBV6-5
d_call: TRBD1
clone_size: NA
j_call: TRBJ1-2
cdr3_aa: CATRDRGVPHGYTF
cdr3_nt: TGTGCCACCCGTGACAGGGGAGTCCCCCATGGCTACACCTTC

v_call: TRBV29-1
d_call: TRBD1
clone_size: NA
j_call: TRBJ2-7
cdr3_aa: CSVELSGQDLTLPYEQYF
cdr3_nt: TGCAGCGTTGAATTATCGGGACAGGACTTAACCCTACCCTACGAGCAGTACTTC

v_call: TRBV5-4
d_call: NA
clone_size: NA
j_call: TRBJ2-3
cdr3_aa: CASSLPHTASTDTQYF
cdr3_nt: TGTGCCAGCAGCCTTCCTCACACCGCTAGCACAGATACGCAGTATTTT

v_call: TRBV5-1
d_call: TRBD1
clone_size: NA
j_call: TRBJ2-5
cdr3_aa: CASSLGLQGTQGETQYF
cdr3_nt: TGCGCCAGCAGCTTGGGCCTACAGGGGACGCAAGGAGAGACCCAGTACTTC

v_call: TRBV5-1
d_call: TRBD1
clone_size: NA
j_call: TRBJ2-2
cdr3_aa: CASSRDSGGADTGELFF
cdr3_nt: TGCGCCAGCAGCAGAGACTCAGGGGGCGCGGACACCGGGGAGCTGTTTTTT

v_call: TRBV29-1
d_call: TRBD2
clone_size: NA
j_call: TRBJ2-1
cdr3_aa: CSVEPGLHSYNEQFF
cdr3_nt: TGCAGCGTTGAGCCGGGACTACACTCCTACAATGAGCAGTTCTTC

v_call: TRBV5-1
d_call: TRBD1
clone_size: NA
j_call: TRBJ2-5
cdr3_aa: CASSRNRQGYQETQYF
cdr3_nt: TGCGCCAGCAGCAGAAACCGACAGGGATACCAAGAGACCCAGTACTTC